The sequence of this T cell receptor (beta chain) was determined in a study of CD8 T cells in ankylosing spondylitis. A quantitative 5'-RACE method, one with molecular barcodes, was used to make TCR beta libraries. TCRdb re-derived calls from the 5' RACE reads in MiXCR, one entry per CDR3 protein. The profile shows about 840,000 distinct CDR3 sequences, approximately 10% of them singletons. This clonotype was seen only a few times. Its antigen is not identified. Findings and limits, study-wide: The study identified a TCR beta motif of roughly eight highly homologous variants that appeared characteristic of ankylosing spondylitis blood.

This CDR3 spans 14 amino acids. V was trimmed by 11 bases and J by 3 bases, leaving 20 bases between them. Germline CDR1 and CDR2: ENHRY and SYGVKD. V gene TRBV10-3 combines with J gene TRBJ2-7; D is possibly TRBD1 (6 bases). The specimen sequenced was blood, either unsorted or a sorted T cell fraction (not recorded which). The source of this sequence is a male donor with ankylosing spondylitis. The chain's CDR3 is CASGPGQDNYEQYF. The CDR3 nucleotides read TGTGCCTCCGGACCGGGACAAGATAACTACGAGCAGTACTTC.